These 25 T cell receptor beta chains were sequenced from one sample in a study of blood T cell repertoires in COVID-19. Produced via immunoSEQ multiplex PCR; TCRdb's table is partial and in-frame only. The data contain 200,000 to 300,000 clones, 82% of them seen just once; the ten biggest clones take up approximately 13%. Sequencing used peripheral blood. These receptors were obtained from a woman aged 60-70 years with active or convalescent COVID-19.

In its sample, this clone was seen once. Additional DNA sequences in this sample encode the identical CDR3. V is TRBV7-9 and J is TRBJ1-2, with D maybe TRBD1 (5 bases). From germline, CDR1 is SEHNR and CDR2 FQNEAQ (reference sequence). The CDR3 covers 13 residues. V was trimmed by 1 base and J by 5 bases, leaving 8 bases between them. CDR3 sequence reads: CASSLVGGYGYTF. CDR3 DNA sequence: TGTGCCAGCAGCTTAGTCGGGGGGTATGGCTACACCTTC.

The rearrangement links TRBV11-2 to TRBJ1-5, with D perhaps TRBD1 (6 bases). The V gene lost 0 bases and the J gene lost 4 bases, with 10 bases spanning the gap. This CDR3 contains 15 residues. Germline CDR1 is SGHAT and CDR2 is FQNNGV. CDR3 in amino acids: CASSLEPQGNQPQHF. CDR3 DNA: TGTGCCAGCAGCTTAGAGCCTCAGGGGAATCAGCCCCAGCATTTT.

The chain couples TRBV12-3 or TRBV12-4 to TRBJ1-2, with D perhaps matching TRBD1 (6 bases). Trimming left V 6 bases short and J 6 bases short, with 14 bases between. The CDR3 consists of 13 residues. Written as DNA, the CDR3 is TGTGCCAGCAGGAAACAGGGTAGGGATGGCTACACCTTC. The encoded protein is CASRKQGRDGYTF.

The chain joins TRBV18 to TRBJ2-7; D call uncertain. Germline lookup yields CDR1 KGHSH and CDR2 LQKENI. The CDR3 contains 14 residues. The V end lost 0 bases, the J end lost 7 bases, and 13 bases lay between the germline ends. This chain's CDR3 is CASSPPNTFNEQYF. CDR3 bases: TGTGCCAGCTCACCACCGAACACATTCAATGAGCAGTACTTC.

The rearrangement joins TRBV5-5 to TRBJ1-3, with unresolved D. V was shortened by 2 bases and J by 7 bases, with 13 bases between the two germline ends. CDR3 length: 14 amino acids. Germline-derived CDR1 and CDR2 are SGHKS and YYEKEE (reference sequence). The CDR3 region has the DNA TGTGCCAGCAGCTTCCTGGTCCAAACTAACACCATATATTTT. Its translation is CASSFLVQTNTIYF.

The rearrangement links TRBV6-5 to TRBJ1-5, with unresolved D. V gave up 0 bases and J gave up 7 bases, with 4 bases separating them. The CDR3 has 12 amino acids. The V gene's germline CDR1 is MNHEY and CDR2 SVGAGI. The CDR3 region has the DNA TGTGCCAGCAGTTACTCGAGGCAGCCCCAGCATTTT. Translation: CASSYSRQPQHF.

V usage is TRBV19 and J usage is TRBJ2-7, with TRBD1 matching 8 bases. V trimming: 6 bases; J trimming: 8 bases; junction bases outside the gene matches: 6. This CDR3 is 12 amino acids long. Germline CDR1 reads LNHDA; CDR2 reads SQIVND (reference sequence). The DNA of the CDR3 is TGTGCCAGTAGCCCGGACAGGGTGAAGCAGTACTTC. This gives the protein CASSPDRVKQYF.

V gene TRBV11-2 combines with J gene TRBJ2-3; the D gene is possibly TRBD1 (6 bases). Germline V CDR1 and CDR2: SGHAT, FQNNGV. Trimming removed 1 base from V and 3 bases from J, with 8 bases in between. The CDR3 length is 14 residues. The CDR3 reads CASSLVGATDTQYF. CDR3 coding DNA: TGTGCCAGCAGCTTAGTGGGGGCAACAGATACGCAGTATTTT.

The V and J genes are TRBV21-1 and TRBJ1-2. TRBV21-1 counts as a pseudogene. The CDR3 sequence is 12 residues long. The DNA of the CDR3 is TGTGCCAGCATCGTTGATTCGAGAGGCTACACCTTC. This sequence encodes CASIVDSRGYTF.

This clone came up once. This chain links TRBV19 with TRBJ2-1, with 11 nucleotides matching TRBD2. CDR1 and CDR2 from the germline V gene are LNHDA and SQIVND (reference sequence). This CDR3 comprises 15 residues. Trimming at V came to 3 bases and at J to 8 bases, leaving 6 bases not matched to a gene. The CDR3 DNA reads TGTGCCAGTAGTATGATAGCGGGGGGGCTGGATGAGCAGTTCTTC. Amino acids: CASSMIAGGLDEQFF.

The CDR3 DNA sequence: TGTGCCAGCAGCCGTATGGCTAGCGGGGGGCGGGGCGGGGAGCAGTTCTTC. Amino acid sequence: CASSRMASGGRGGEQFF. The chain has TRBV3-1 (or the pseudogene TRBV3-2) and TRBJ2-1; 11 bases are shared with TRBD2. Germline-derived CDR1 and CDR2 are LGHDT and YNNKEL (reference sequence). J gave up 10 bases and V 4 bases, and 15 bases lay outside the gene matches. The CDR3 consists of 17 residues.

The V call is TRBV18, the J call TRBJ1-3; no clear D. V lost 3 bases to trimming and J lost 8 bases, with 8 bases between them. The germline CDR1 and CDR2 sequences are KGHSH and LQKENI. The CDR3 spans 12 residues. DNA for the CDR3: TGTGCCAGCTCACCTGGGAGGGACACCATATATTTT. This translates into CASSPGRDTIYF.

This clone was found once. The chain is built from TRBV28 and TRBJ1-4; D ambiguous. V was cut by 5 bases and J by 8 bases, with 9 bases left in between. The CDR3 runs to 12 residues. In germline, CDR1 is MDHEN, CDR2 SYDVKM. CDR3 sequence reads: CASSQTREKLFF. CDR3 in DNA: TGTGCCAGCAGTCAAACTAGGGAAAAACTGTTTTTT.

The chain combines TRBV5-1 with TRBJ1-6, with D possibly matching TRBD1 (6 bases). Per the germline V gene, CDR1 is SGHRS and CDR2 is YFSETQ. This CDR3 comprises 16 residues. The V gene lost 2 bases and the J gene lost 4 bases, with 13 bases spanning the gap. The CDR3 DNA reads TGCGCCAGCAGCTTAGGGGGAGAGTGGTATAATTCACCCCTCCACTTT. It yields the protein CASSLGGEWYNSPLHF.

A single count supports this clone. The V call is TRBV3-1 (or the pseudogene TRBV3-2), the J call TRBJ2-2; 8 nucleotides agree with TRBD2. The length of the CDR3 is 16 residues. CDR1 is LGHDT, CDR2 YNNKEL, per germline (reference sequence). The trim removed 4 bases at V and 7 bases at J, leaving 11 bases unmatched. DNA for the CDR3: TGTGCCAGCAGCCCCCGGGGCGGGGGGCCTCGCGGGGAGCTGTTTTTT. Translated: CASSPRGGGPRGELFF.

The chain carries TRBV9 and TRBJ1-2; D is unresolved. The V gene's germline CDR1 is SGDLS and CDR2 YYNGEE. V shed 2 bases and J shed 0 bases, with 11 bases lying between them. The CDR3 is made up of 15 amino acids. CDR3 in DNA: TGTGCCAGCAGCGTCTCTGAAGCATCTAACTATGGCTACACCTTC. Amino acid sequence: CASSVSEASNYGYTF.

The V and J genes are TRBV6-5 and TRBJ1-2; tentative D call: TRBD1 (5 bases). Germline V gene data show CDR1 as MNHEY and CDR2 as SVGAGI. V was pared by 8 bases and J by 8 bases, with 15 bases between. The CDR3 length is 12 residues. CDR3 sequence (DNA): TGTGCCAGCTGCCCGGATTCAGGGGGCTACACCTTC. Translating gives CASCPDSGGYTF.

This clone was recorded once. The rearrangement links TRBV27 to TRBJ1-5; TRBD1 aligns across 9 bases. Germline CDR1 is MNHEY and CDR2 is SMNVEV (reference sequence). The CDR3 sequence is 14 residues long. The junction had 6 bases not matched to a gene; V was cut back by 7 bases and J by 5 bases. The CDR3 DNA sequence: TGTGCCAGCACCAACAGGGGGCTGGATCAGCCCCAGCATTTT. Translated: CASTNRGLDQPQHF.

V usage is TRBV12-5 and J usage is TRBJ1-6; D is unclear. The CDR3 spans 16 residues. Per germline, CDR1 LGHNT and CDR2 FRNRAP. V lost 0 bases, J lost 5 bases, and 11 bases lay in between. The CDR3: CASGLVGSGDNSPLHF. For the CDR3, the DNA is TGTGCTAGTGGTTTGGTGGGTAGCGGAGATAATTCACCCCTCCACTTT.

The chain couples TRBV5-1 to TRBJ2-7; 10 nucleotides agree with TRBD2. V shed 5 bases and J 7 bases; nucleotides not matched to a gene: 12. From germline, CDR1 is SGHRS and CDR2 YFSETQ. The length of the CDR3 is 15 residues. This CDR3 is CASRILAGVQGEQYF. Written as DNA, the CDR3 is TGCGCCAGCAGGATTCTAGCGGGGGTCCAGGGGGAGCAGTACTTC.

CDR3 in DNA: TGTGCCAGCAGCTTGTATGGCAGGGGTGTTAATCAGCCCCAGCATTTT. This codes for CASSLYGRGVNQPQHF. The V gene is TRBV5-8, the J gene TRBJ1-5, with D possibly matching TRBD1 (6 bases). The V and J ends lost 1 base and 4 bases respectively, with 15 bases between them. This CDR3 spans 16 amino acids. The germline V gene has CDR1 SGHTS and CDR2 YDEGEE.

The chain joins TRBV5-4 to TRBJ2-1, with D possibly TRBD1 on 6 matching bases. CDR1 and CDR2 from the germline V gene are SGHNT and YYREEE (reference sequence). Trimming stripped 7 bases from V and 7 bases from J, with 30 bases between. The length of the CDR3 is 18 residues. The CDR3 DNA reads TGTGCCAGCCGCCAGGGGTTGGGCGGTGGGGGCCTGGGAAATGAGCAGTTCTTC. Its translation is CASRQGLGGGGLGNEQFF. The full variable domain, completed using reference TRBV5-4 and TRBJ2-1, is ETGVTQSPTHLIKTRGQQVTLRCSSQSGHNTVSWYQQALGQGPQFIFQYYREEENGRGNFPPRFSGLQFPNYSSELNVNALELDDSALYLCASRQGLGGGGLGNEQFFGPGTRLTVL.

The chain uses TRBV19 and TRBJ2-7; D unresolved. There are 15 residues in the CDR3. Trimming took 4 bases from V and 1 from J, leaving 14 bases between them. The germline CDR1 and CDR2 sequences are LNHDA and SQIVND (reference sequence). CDR3 loop: CASSTRWAGSYEQYF. The CDR3 bases are TGTGCCAGTAGTACTCGCTGGGCTGGGTCCTACGAGCAGTACTTC.

This chain joins TRBV19 and TRBJ1-1; 7 nucleotides agree with TRBD1. The CDR3 spans 14 residues. Germline lookup yields CDR1 LNHDA and CDR2 SQIVND (reference sequence). V shed 3 bases, J shed 3 bases, and the junction held 4 bases outside the gene matches. Here the CDR3 reads CASSIHTGDTEAFF. For the CDR3, the DNA is TGTGCCAGTAGTATCCATACAGGGGACACTGAAGCTTTCTTT.

The CDR3 DNA sequence: TGCGCCAGCAGCCTAAACCCCGGGGGGAATTCACCCCTCCACTTT. Translating gives CASSLNPGGNSPLHF. The chain uses TRBV4-3 and TRBJ1-6, with D possibly TRBD1 on 5 matching bases. V was clipped by 4 bases and J by 7 bases, with 14 bases between them. This CDR3 is 15 amino acids long. Per the germline V gene, CDR1 is LGHNA and CDR2 is YSLEER.